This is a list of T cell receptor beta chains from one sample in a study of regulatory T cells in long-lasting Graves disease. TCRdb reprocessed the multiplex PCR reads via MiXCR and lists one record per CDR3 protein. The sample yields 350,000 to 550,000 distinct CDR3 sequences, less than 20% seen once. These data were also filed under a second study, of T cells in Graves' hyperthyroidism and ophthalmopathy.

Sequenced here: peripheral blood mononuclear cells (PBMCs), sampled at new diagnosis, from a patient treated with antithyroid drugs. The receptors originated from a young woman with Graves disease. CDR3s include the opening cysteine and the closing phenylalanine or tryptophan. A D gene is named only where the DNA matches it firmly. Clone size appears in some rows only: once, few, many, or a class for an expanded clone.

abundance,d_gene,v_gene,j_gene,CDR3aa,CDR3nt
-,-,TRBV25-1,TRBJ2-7,CASSRLVGVAYEQYF,TGTGCCAGCAGTAGGCTTGTGGGAGTTGCCTACGAGCAGTACTTC
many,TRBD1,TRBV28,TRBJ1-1,CASSSPGQGGVEAFF,TGTGCCAGCAGTAGCCCGGGACAGGGAGGGGTTGAAGCTTTCTTT
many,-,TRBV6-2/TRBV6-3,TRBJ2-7,CASRRQRASSYEQYF,TGTGCCAGCCGAAGGCAACGGGCAAGCTCCTACGAGCAGTACTTC
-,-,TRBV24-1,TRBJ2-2,CATSDYGANTGELFF,TGTGCCACCAGTGATTACGGGGCGAACACCGGGGAGCTGTTTTTT
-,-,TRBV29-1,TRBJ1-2,CSVRGSGGYTF,TGCAGCGTTAGGGGATCGGGAGGCTACACCTTC
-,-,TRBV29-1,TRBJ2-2,CSVAGTLENTGELFF,TGCAGCGTGGCCGGGACCCTCGAGAACACCGGGGAGCTGTTTTTT
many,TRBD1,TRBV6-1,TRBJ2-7,CASMGTGTVSYEQYF,TGTGCCAGCATGGGGACCGGGACAGTCTCCTACGAGCAGTACTTC
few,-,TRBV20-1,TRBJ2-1,CSARLVSSEQFF,TGCAGTGCTAGACTCGTCTCGAGTGAGCAGTTCTTC
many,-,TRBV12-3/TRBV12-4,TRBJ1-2,CASSFYRGGKDGYTF,TGTGCCAGCAGTTTCTACCGGGGGGGGAAAGATGGCTACACCTTC
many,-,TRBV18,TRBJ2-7,CASSPGDRAYEQYF,TGTGCCAGCTCACCCGGGGACCGCGCCTACGAGCAGTACTTC
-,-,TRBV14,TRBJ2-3,CASSHRGNTQYF,TGTGCCAGCAGCCACCGGGGAAATACGCAGTATTTT
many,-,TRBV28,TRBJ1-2,CASISGGARIYGYTF,TGTGCCAGTATTTCTGGGGGCGCTCGGATCTATGGCTACACCTTC
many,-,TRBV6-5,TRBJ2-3,CASSYSHRRITDTQYF,TGTGCCAGCAGTTACTCACACAGACGGATCACAGATACGCAGTATTTT
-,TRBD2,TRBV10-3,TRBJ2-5,CATLAGEVQETQYF,TGTGCCACCCTAGCGGGAGAGGTACAAGAGACCCAGTACTTC
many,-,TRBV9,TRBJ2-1,CASSVGPTSHYNEQFF,TGTGCCAGCAGCGTAGGACCCACCAGCCACTACAATGAGCAGTTCTTC
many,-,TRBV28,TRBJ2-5,CASSATRAQYF,TGTGCCAGCTCGGCGACCAGGGCCCAGTACTTC
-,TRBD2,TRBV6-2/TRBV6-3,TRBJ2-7,CASSYALTGTSEYF,TGTGCCAGCAGTTATGCCCTGACCGGGACTAGTGAGTACTTC
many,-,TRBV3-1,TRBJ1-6,CASSQGSYNSPLHF,TGTGCCAGCAGCCAAGGTTCCTATAATTCACCCCTCCACTTT
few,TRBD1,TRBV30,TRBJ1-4,CAWLNRDRDEKLFF,TGTGCCTGGTTAAACCGGGACAGGGATGAAAAACTGTTTTTT
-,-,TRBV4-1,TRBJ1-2,CASSQVEGGVYGYTF,TGCGCCAGCAGCCAAGTCGAGGGAGGAGTCTATGGCTACACCTTC
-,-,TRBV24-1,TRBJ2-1,CATSDEPSYNEQFF,TGTGCCACCAGTGACGAACCCTCCTACAATGAGCAGTTCTTC
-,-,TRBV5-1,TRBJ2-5,CASRGSGEETQYF,TGCGCCAGCAGAGGTAGCGGAGAGGAGACCCAGTACTTC